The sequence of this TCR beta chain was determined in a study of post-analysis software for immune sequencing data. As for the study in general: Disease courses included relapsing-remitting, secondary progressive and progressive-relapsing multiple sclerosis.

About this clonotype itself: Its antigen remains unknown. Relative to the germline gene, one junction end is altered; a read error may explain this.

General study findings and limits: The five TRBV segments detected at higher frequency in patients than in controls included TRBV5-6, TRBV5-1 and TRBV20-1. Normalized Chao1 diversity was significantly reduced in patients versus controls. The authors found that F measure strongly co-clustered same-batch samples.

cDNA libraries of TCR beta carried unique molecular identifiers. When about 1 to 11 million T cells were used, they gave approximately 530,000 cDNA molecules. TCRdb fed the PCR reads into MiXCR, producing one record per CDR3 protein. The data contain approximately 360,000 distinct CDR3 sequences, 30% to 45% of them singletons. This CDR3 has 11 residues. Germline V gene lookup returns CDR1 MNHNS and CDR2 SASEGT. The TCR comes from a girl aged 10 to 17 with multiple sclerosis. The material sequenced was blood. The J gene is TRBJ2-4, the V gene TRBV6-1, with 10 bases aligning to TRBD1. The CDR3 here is CDGTGVNIQYF. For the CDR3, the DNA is TGCGACGGGACAGGGGTAAACATTCAGTACTTC.